Described below is a single TCR beta chain sequence and its context. This clonotype was counted a few times. Its antigen specificity is not known. No qualities accompany the bases; no much larger clone lies one base away. These data belong to a study of T cells after yellow fever vaccination (dated by TCRdb to between 2018 and 2020). Regarding the study in general: Libraries from fractions with low cell numbers were prepared with the SMART-Seq v4 Ultra Low Input RNA kit. To follow T-cell clones before and after both primary and booster YFV17D yellow fever vaccination, bulk TCR alpha and beta repertoires underwent longitudinal sequencing. The cohort comprised two healthy male donors, one aged 18 to 29 and one aged 30 to 40 years. Bulk PBMC replicates and cell subsets were isolated from blood drawn at multiple timepoints before and after both primary and secondary immunization.

What the authors observed across the whole study: Computational filtering was needed because FACS-sorted repertoires could contain abundant contaminating clonotypes from the bulk population. The study included only two donors, which limits how far the findings can be generalized. Most clones expanded after primary vaccination were re-detected after the booster (96% of CD4 and about 88% of CD8), suggesting broad memory maintenance. A small fraction of clonotypes appeared in both the CD4 and CD8 compartments, likely as a result of convergent recombination. Compared with the primary T-cell response, the secondary T-cell response was weaker but faster, peaking on day 5 rather than day 15.

TCR cDNA was synthesized by 5'RACE template switching, through which a universal primer site and unique molecular identifiers were introduced. cDNA synthesis was primed from both the TCR alpha and TCR beta constant segments. Library amplification used two PCR steps, and the second PCR step added sample barcodes and sequencing adapters. Sequencing of libraries was performed on Illumina HiSeq 2500 (2x100 bp) or NovaSeq (2x150 bp). The original methods were these. Reads were demultiplexed and collapsed into UMI consensus sequences with MIGEC, and V(D)J alignment was performed with MiXCR. Using edgeR on replicate PBMC samples, clonotypes were called vaccine-responding if FDR was below 0.01 and the log2 fold change was above 5 up to day 15. CD4 or CD8 identity was assigned to each bulk clonotype according to whether the clonotype was present at higher abundance in the sequenced CD4 repertoire or the sequenced CD8 repertoire. The public reads were quality trimmed at Q25 with fastp and then assembled into clones with MiXCR by TCRdb, keeping productive beta chains. Entries are consolidated by CDR3 protein sequence, retaining the most common genes and DNA. The V and J calls come from TCRdb's annotation, not from the publication. Present in this sample are around 310,000 distinct CDR3 sequences, approximately 9% of which were seen just once. The leading ten clones occupy under 20% of the sample.

The germline V gene specifies SGHRS as CDR1 and YFSETQ as CDR2. After removal of 4 bases from V and 5 bases from J, the junction retains 1 base not matched to a gene. CDR3 length: 12 amino acids, cysteine to phenylalanine. The DNA shown is the 36-base CDR3, in frame from base 1. The treatment or condition label corresponds to: live attenuated yellow fever vaccine strain. At every blood-draw timepoint, two biological replicates of bulk PBMCs were collected. PBMCs were isolated from peripheral blood using a standard Ficoll-Paque protocol. TriZol was used to extract RNA from bulk PBMCs, CD4 and CD8 fractions, and dextramer-positive and dextramer-negative fractions.

The rearrangement combines TRBV5-1 with TRBJ2-5, with 8 middle bases fitting TRBD2. Sequencing was performed on PBMCs, taken on the day of the first yellow fever vaccination. The clonotype originates from a man in his late teens or twenties who received the YFV17D yellow fever vaccine. The CDR3 protein: CASSERGETQYF. The DNA sequence is given as TGCGCCAGCAGCGAGCGGGGGGAGACCCAGTACTTC.